The clone carrying this T cell receptor beta chain has at least ten counts. Its antigen is unidentified. TCR beta CDR3 regions were amplified from RNA. HTBI primers were employed in a first-round RT-PCR of the TCR CDR3. TCRdb re-called the multiplex PCR reads through MiXCR, storing one row per CDR3 protein. The sample yields a few hundred thousand distinct CDR3 sequences, around 15% seen once. The data belong to a study of T cells in Graves' hyperthyroidism and ophthalmopathy. General study points: Blood samples included most of the expanded thyroid clonotypes exceeding 0.001.

Patients were excluded because of uncontrolled infection, other autoimmune disease, pregnancy or lactation. Germline V gene sequence: CDR1 SNHLY, CDR2 FYNNEI. This CDR3 comprises 14 residues. The V gene end was trimmed by 4 bases and the J gene end by 1 base; junction bases not matched to a gene: 2. The receptor comes from a woman in her thirties or forties with Graves' hyperthyroidism. The V call is TRBV2, the J call TRBJ1-1; 8 nucleotides agree with TRBD1. Material: blood. The chain's CDR3 is CASSVQGANTEAFF. CDR3 coding DNA: TGTGCCAGCAGTGTGCAGGGGGCGAACACTGAAGCTTTCTTT. Filled out from reference TRBV2 and TRBJ1-1, the complete variable domain reads EPEVTQTPSHQVTQMGQEVILRCVPISNHLYFYWYRQILGQKVEFLVSFYNNEISEKSEIFDDQFSVERPDGSNFTLKIRSTKLEDSAMYFCASSVQGANTEAFFGQGTRLTVV.